The sequence of this TCR beta chain was determined in a study of OX40 agonist ivuxolimab in advanced cancers. Produced via immunoSEQ multiplex PCR; TCRdb's table is partial and in-frame only. The sample comprises under 85,000 clones, 90% to 95% of which are singletons, and roughly 0.72% rests with the top ten. Trimming removed 4 bases from V and 5 bases from J; junction bases left unmatched: 6. The CDR3 extends over 15 amino acids. The germline V gene encodes CDR1 SEHNR and CDR2 FQNEAQ (reference sequence). The origin of this receptor is an adult with an advanced solid tumor such as melanoma, head and neck, liver or kidney cancer. The rearrangement links TRBV7-9 to TRBJ2-7; TRBD1 matches 12 bases. The sequencing here drew on CD4+ or CD8+ T cells sorted from blood, taken in a trial of the OX40 agonist ivuxolimab. CDR3 sequence (DNA): TGTGCCAGCAGCTCGCCGGGACAGGGGGCTCACGAGCAGTACTTC. Translation: CASSSPGQGAHEQYF. Drawing the rest from reference TRBV7-9 and TRBJ2-7, the complete variable domain is DTGVSQNPRHKITKRGQNVTFRCDPISEHNRLYWYRQTLGQGPEFLTYFQNEAQLEKSRLLSDRFSAERPKGSFSTLEIQRTEQGDSAMYLCASSSPGQGAHEQYFGPGTRLTVT.